One sample yielded the 21 T cell receptor beta chains listed below, sequenced in a study of monozygotic twins with inflammatory bowel disease. TCRdb reprocessed the 5' RACE reads and stores each CDR3 protein as one record, lacking DNA. Across about 210,000 distinct CDR3 sequences, the top ten clones capture 1.5% to 2% of the sample. Sequenced sample: blood. The receptors derive from a human donor with ulcerative colitis or Crohn's disease, or a healthy co-twin of an affected twin (not recorded which).

The V and J genes are TRBV6-7 and TRBJ2-1; TCRdb's D gene call, TRBD2, goes unchecked for lack of DNA. TRBV6-7 is recorded as an ORF, its role being uncertain. The length of the CDR3 is 15 residues. CDR3 region: CASLGLAGGDNEQFF.

V usage is TRBV9 and J usage is TRBJ1-1; TCRdb designates TRBD1, a call that cannot be tested without DNA. This CDR3 spans 16 amino acids. Germline CDR1 and CDR2: SGDLS and YYNGEE. The chain's CDR3 is CASSVEPSGSNTEAFF.

The genes are TRBV18 and TRBJ1-2; as DNA is missing, the TRBD1 call by TCRdb cannot be tested. Germline V gene sequence: CDR1 KGHSH, CDR2 LQKENI. The CDR3 totals 13 residues. The CDR3 loop reads CASSPPGEYGYTF.

The chain combines TRBV18 with TRBJ2-6; TCRdb's D call of TRBD1 is untestable without DNA. The germline gives CDR1 KGHSH, CDR2 LQKENI. The length of the CDR3 is 15 residues. CDR3 sequence: CASSPDRAGANVLTF.

This chain uses TRBV19 with TRBJ2-7; TCRdb lists TRBD1, though no DNA is available to test this call. This CDR3 region has 13 residues. CDR1 is LNHDA and CDR2 is SQIVND in the germline V gene (reference sequence). The CDR3 loop reads CASSGTGGYEQYF.

This chain joins TRBV20-1 and TRBJ1-2; as DNA is missing, the TRBD1 call by TCRdb cannot be tested. The CDR3 is 12 residues long. Looked up from germline, CDR1 is DFQATT and CDR2 is SNEGSKA (reference sequence). CDR3 sequence reads: CSAPKGDYGYTF.

J is TRBJ2-1 and V is TRBV5-1; the TRBD1 assignment by TCRdb is unverifiable without DNA. Germline-derived CDR1 and CDR2 are SGHRS and YFSETQ. The CDR3 is 16 residues long. CDR3 loop: CASDIGPGQGRDDQFF.

J is TRBJ2-2 and V is TRBV5-1; TCRdb names TRBD2, which stays unverified in the absence of DNA. The CDR3 spans 14 residues. Germline V gene sequence: CDR1 SGHRS, CDR2 YFSETQ. CDR3 in amino acids: CASSLERGTGELFF.

The chain employs TRBV20-1 and TRBJ2-7; TCRdb proposes TRBD2, but this gene call is untestable without DNA. The CDR3 is 14 residues long. CDR1 and CDR2 (germline): DFQATT, SNEGSKA (reference sequence). CDR3 loop: CSARLGRGDSGQYF.

This chain joins TRBV7-2 and TRBJ1-5. This CDR3 has 14 residues. The germline CDR1 and CDR2 sequences are SGHTA and FQGNSA. CDR3 protein: CASSSPPRHQPQHF. The variable domain in full, completed from reference TRBV7-2 and TRBJ1-5, reads GAGVSQSPSNKVTEKGKDVELRCDPISGHTALYWYRQSLGQGLEFLIYFQGNSAPDKSGLPSDRFSAERTGGSVSTLTIQRTQQEDSAVYLCASSSPPRHQPQHFGDGTRLSIL.

V usage is TRBV6-1 and J usage is TRBJ1-2; the D call of TRBD1 rests on TCRdb alone, since no DNA is present to check it. The CDR3 runs 16 residues. Germline V gene sequence: CDR1 MNHNS, CDR2 SASEGT. The CDR3 spells CASRGGQGNVHYGYTF.

This chain joins TRBV6-1 and TRBJ2-7; TCRdb lists TRBD1, though no DNA is available to test this call. The CDR3 is made up of 15 amino acids. Germline CDR1 and CDR2: MNHNS and SASEGT. CDR3 sequence reads: CASSKMTGKSDEQYF.

The chain carries TRBV2 and TRBJ2-7. The CDR3 has 12 amino acids. In germline, CDR1 is SNHLY, CDR2 FYNNEI. CDR3 sequence reads: CASKGQPYEQYF. The full variable domain, rest sourced from reference TRBV2 and TRBJ2-7, is EPEVTQTPSHQVTQMGQEVILRCVPISNHLYFYWYRQILGQKVEFLVSFYNNEISEKSEIFDDQFSVERPDGSNFTLKIRSTKLEDSAMYFCASKGQPYEQYFGPGTRLTVT.

The chain recombines TRBV5-1 with TRBJ2-5. CDR3 size: 15 residues. Looked up from germline, CDR1 is SGHRS and CDR2 is YFSETQ. CDR3 loop: CASSLLLDAWETQYF.

This rearrangement joins TRBV7-2 to TRBJ1-1; absent DNA, TCRdb's TRBD1 call cannot be checked. The CDR3 extends over 15 amino acids. Germline values: CDR1 SGHTA, CDR2 FQGNSA. The CDR3 sequence: CASSLNWGMNTEAFF.

The chain employs TRBV5-1 and TRBJ1-2; TCRdb proposes TRBD1, but this gene call is untestable without DNA. The CDR3 loop spans 14 amino acids. Looked up from germline, CDR1 is SGHRS and CDR2 is YFSETQ. The CDR3 sequence: CASSSMDSFYGYTF. The complete variable domain, with remaining parts taken from reference TRBV5-1 and TRBJ1-2, reads KAGVTQTPRYLIKTRGQQVTLSCSPISGHRSVSWYQQTPGQGLQFLFEYFSETQRNKGNFPGRFSGRQFSNSRSEMNVSTLELGDSALYLCASSSMDSFYGYTFGSGTRLTVV.

The rearrangement links TRBV20-1 to TRBJ1-3; absent DNA, TCRdb's TRBD1 call cannot be checked. Germline V gene data show CDR1 as DFQATT and CDR2 as SNEGSKA (reference sequence). This CDR3 has 16 amino acids. CDR3 sequence: CSARGETAGGGNTIYF.

The chain uses TRBV5-1 and TRBJ1-6; there is no DNA to check the TCRdb D call of TRBD1. Germline V gives CDR1 SGHRS, CDR2 YFSETQ. The CDR3 is made up of 15 amino acids. CDR3 loop: CASSDRTGANSPLHF.

The CDR3 loop is CASSYSPGSTDTQYF. The chain links TRBV6-5 to TRBJ2-3; without DNA, the TCRdb call of TRBD1 cannot be checked. This CDR3 comprises 15 residues. Germline loops: CDR1 MNHEY, CDR2 SVGAGI.

The chain's CDR3 is CASSLAPPNTEAFF. This sequence joins TRBV12-3 or TRBV12-4 and TRBJ1-1. This CDR3 has 14 amino acids.

This chain joins TRBV25-1 and TRBJ2-4; checking the TCRdb D call of TRBD1 is not possible without DNA. The CDR3 sequence is 17 residues long. The germline gives CDR1 MGHDK, CDR2 SYGVNS. CDR3 residues: CASSGHSQGKAKNIQYF.